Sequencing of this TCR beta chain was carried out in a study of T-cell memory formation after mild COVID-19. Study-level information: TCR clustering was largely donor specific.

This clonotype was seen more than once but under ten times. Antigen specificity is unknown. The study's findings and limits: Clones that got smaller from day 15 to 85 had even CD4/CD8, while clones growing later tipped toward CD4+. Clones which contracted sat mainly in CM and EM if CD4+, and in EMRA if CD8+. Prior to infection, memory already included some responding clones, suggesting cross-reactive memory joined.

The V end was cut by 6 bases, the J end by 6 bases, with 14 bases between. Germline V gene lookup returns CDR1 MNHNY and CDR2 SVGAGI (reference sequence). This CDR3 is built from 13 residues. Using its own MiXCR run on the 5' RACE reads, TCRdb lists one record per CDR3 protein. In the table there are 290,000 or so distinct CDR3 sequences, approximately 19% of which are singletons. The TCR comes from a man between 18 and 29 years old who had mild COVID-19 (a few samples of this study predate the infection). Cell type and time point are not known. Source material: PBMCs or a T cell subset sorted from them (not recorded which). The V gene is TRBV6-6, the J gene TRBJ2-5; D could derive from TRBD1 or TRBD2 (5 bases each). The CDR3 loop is CASRAQGRQTQYF. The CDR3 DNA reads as TGTGCCAGCAGGGCGCAGGGACGACAGACCCAGTACTTC.